This T cell receptor beta chain is drawn from a study of T cell repertoires in cytomegalovirus infection (dated by TCRdb to the late 2010s). For context, the study as a whole: Alongside well-studied HLA-B-restricted epitopes, the peptide stimulations were aimed at recently identified HLA-C-restricted CMV epitopes, whose presentation resists viral immunomodulation. Because public TCR beta signatures pointed to carriage of CMV infection together with the matching HLA type, the HLA type of each donor mattered for the analysis.

In its sample, this clonotype was seen many times. The antigen it binds to is not known. Base qualities were left out, and no much larger clone turns up one base away. The sample's treatment or condition label, in plain terms: in vitro stimulation with specific CMV peptide epitopes to enrich CMV-specific T cells. The paper's findings and limits, for the study overall: In both this cohort and an independent cohort of under 450 donors, the cumulative frequency of public TCR beta family members distinguished carriers of CMV infection plus the relevant HLA type. The ex vivo response was dominated by HLA-C-restricted CMV-specific TCR beta clonotypes, and the single most frequent clonotype in two of eight donors was supplied by these HLA-C-restricted clonotypes.

TCRdb records Illumina HiSeq 1500 as the sequencer. TCRdb reprocessed the public reads (quality trimming at Q25 with fastp, clone calling with MiXCR) and kept in-frame beta chains. Rows are unified per CDR3 protein, each entry keeping the most common DNA and genes. The sample has 300,000 to 400,000 distinct CDR3 sequences on record, just under 30% of them singletons. Jointly, the top ten make up around 20% of the sample. The receptor's source is a human donor in good health (CMV status not recorded). Some clones in this sample may be carry-over from other donors' samples. This specimen consisted of cultured PBMCs, obtained from culture after CMV antigen stimulation.

CDR3 loop: CASSFGRAFYGYTF. The nucleotide sequence is given as TGTGCCAGCAGTTTCGGCAGGGCTTTCTATGGCTACACCTTC. The chain uses TRBV12-3 or TRBV12-4 and TRBJ1-2; TRBD1 is possibly the D segment (5 matching bases). Trimming removed 3 bases from V and 4 bases from J, leaving 12 bases between the germline ends. Including the terminal cysteine and phenylalanine, the CDR3 comprises 14 residues. Only the CDR3 part of the read is kept: 42 bases, read in frame from the first base.